A single sample is the source of the 10 T cell receptor beta chains below, sequenced in a study of shared clonotypes between healthy human individuals. The protocol was immunoSEQ multiplex PCR, while the TCRdb copy is restricted to in-frame clones and leaves out a portion. The sample records more than 550,000 clones, over 55% being singletons. Sequencing was performed on memory CD4+ T cells sorted from blood. Subset here: CD45RA-negative fraction. Every receptor here comes from a woman aged 30 to 39 in good health.

This clone occurred a few times. The V and J genes are TRBV11-2 and TRBJ2-7; TRBD2 agrees at 11 bases. This CDR3 has 15 amino acids. Germline V lookup: CDR1 SGHAT, CDR2 FQNNGV. V shed 4 bases and J 4 bases; nucleotides not matched to a gene: 6. CDR3 sequence: CASSSIAGGPYEQYF. In DNA, the CDR3 is TGTGCCAGCAGCTCCATAGCGGGAGGGCCGTACGAGCAGTACTTC. The entire variable domain, with the rest obtained from reference TRBV11-2 and TRBJ2-7, is as follows: EAGVAQSPRYKIIEKRQSVAFWCNPISGHATLYWYQQILGQGPKLLIQFQNNGVVDDSQLPKDRFSAERLKGVDSTLKIQPAKLEDSAVYLCASSSIAGGPYEQYFGPGTRLTVT.

The chain couples TRBV5-1 to TRBJ1-2; D gene uncertain. Germline assignment: CDR1 SGHRS and CDR2 YFSETQ. The CDR3 has 15 residues. V was cut by 0 bases and J by 2 bases, with 11 bases left in between. As DNA, the CDR3 is TGCGCCAGCAGCTTGGAGGCAGGTCGGAACTATGGCTACACCTTC. It yields the protein CASSLEAGRNYGYTF.

The V and J genes are TRBV2 and TRBJ2-2; D is perhaps TRBD1 (5 bases). In germline, CDR1 is SNHLY, CDR2 FYNNEI. The CDR3 length is 16 residues. V was clipped by 2 bases and J by 0 bases, with 10 bases between them. The CDR3 coding sequence is TGTGCCAGCAGTGAATTAGGACATTCGAACACCGGGGAGCTGTTTTTT. Protein product: CASSELGHSNTGELFF.

V usage is TRBV4-1 and J usage is TRBJ2-2, with D maybe TRBD2 (6 bases). There are 16 residues in the CDR3. Between the trimmed V and J ends, which lost 2 bases and 7 bases, there was a span of 17 bases. Germline CDR1 MGHRA, CDR2 YSYEKL. The chain's CDR3 is CASSQRAAGRGGELFF. CDR3 bases: TGCGCCAGCAGCCAAAGGGCAGCTGGGCGGGGCGGGGAGCTGTTTTTT.

This clone occurred once. CDR3 sequence: CASIRRETSYEQYF. CDR3 sequence (DNA): TGTGCCAGCATCCGCAGGGAAACCTCCTACGAGCAGTACTTC. This rearrangement joins TRBV2 to TRBJ2-7, with D possibly TRBD1 on 5 matching bases. The V and J ends lost 7 bases and 0 bases respectively, with 13 bases between them. CDR1 is SNHLY and CDR2 is FYNNEI in the germline V gene. The CDR3 is 14 amino acids.

The V call is TRBV2, the J call TRBJ2-5; D uncertain. Germline lookup yields CDR1 SNHLY and CDR2 FYNNEI. The CDR3 runs to 16 residues. The V end was cut by 8 bases, the J end by 8 bases, with 27 bases between. Here the CDR3 DNA reads TGTGCCAGCGCGTTTTATGGGCCCGAGGCCAAGTTCACCCAGTACTTC. This sequence encodes CASAFYGPEAKFTQYF.

The chain recombines TRBV2 with TRBJ2-7; a weak D match, TRBD2 (6 bases). Germline CDR1 is SNHLY and CDR2 is FYNNEI. Between the trimmed V and J ends, which lost 7 bases and 6 bases, there was a span of 10 bases. The CDR3 contains 11 residues. The CDR3 loop reads CASNGGREQYF. The CDR3 DNA sequence: TGTGCCAGCAACGGGGGTCGCGAGCAGTACTTC.

The chain carries TRBV19 and TRBJ2-2; D is tentatively TRBD1 or TRBD2 (5 bases each). From germline, CDR1 is LNHDA and CDR2 SQIVND (reference sequence). The CDR3 has 13 residues. Trimming shortened V by 5 bases and J by 7 bases, and 11 bases separated the two germline ends. The CDR3 DNA follows: TGTGCCAGTAGTGGCCAGGGAGACGGGGAGCTGTTTTTT. This codes for CASSGQGDGELFF.

The gene calls are TRBV6-5 and TRBJ2-7, with D possibly matching TRBD2 (6 bases). Germline V CDR1 and CDR2: MNHEY, SVGAGI. This CDR3 spans 15 amino acids. Between the trimmed V and J ends, which lost 6 bases and 4 bases, there was a span of 19 bases. CDR3 region: CASRIPGLLRYEQYF. The CDR3 bases are TGTGCCAGCAGAATACCGGGACTGCTCAGATACGAGCAGTACTTC.

The chain joins TRBV28 to TRBJ2-3; TRBD1 matches 8 bases. The CDR3 has 15 residues. From germline, CDR1 is MDHEN and CDR2 SYDVKM. Trimming at V came to 5 bases and at J to 4 bases, leaving 8 bases not matched to a gene. DNA of the CDR3: TGTGCCAGCAGTGCCCAGGGGGCCGGGTCAGATACGCAGTATTTT. This encodes CASSAQGAGSDTQYF. Together with reference TRBV28 and TRBJ2-3, the CDR3 gives the full variable domain: DVKVTQSSRYLVKRTGEKVFLECVQDMDHENMFWYRQDPGLGLRLIYFSYDVKMKEKGDIPEGYSVSREKKERFSLILESASTNQTSMYLCASSAQGAGSDTQYFGPGTRLTVL.